A selection of T cell receptor beta chains follows, all from one sample in a study of blood T cell repertoires in COVID-19. Assay used: immunoSEQ multiplex PCR; TCRdb lists only in-frame clones, some missing. The sample includes 40,000 to 45,000 clones, about 89% seen only once; the top ten take less than 7%. Sample: peripheral blood. The receptors were sampled from a human donor in a cohort sampled during active COVID-19. Both conserved end residues are part of each CDR3. A D gene is named only where the DNA matches it firmly. Size is stated for part of the rows, as once, few or many counts, or as a class when the clone is expanded.

.	TRBV6-2/TRBV6-3	.	TRBJ2-7	CAISDTGYEQYF	TGTGCCATCAGCGATACGGGCTACGAGCAGTACTTC
.	TRBV5-6	.	TRBJ2-7	CASSFPGGSSYEQYF	TGTGCCAGCAGCTTCCCAGGGGGGAGCTCCTACGAGCAGTACTTC
.	TRBV6-1	.	TRBJ2-5	CASSDSETQYF	TGTGCCAGCAGTGATTCGGAGACCCAGTACTTC
.	TRBV3-1/TRBV3-2	.	TRBJ1-1	CASSQAFRDNF	TGTGCCAGCAGCCAAGCGTTCCGGGACAACTTT
.	TRBV6-2/TRBV6-3	.	TRBJ2-7	CASSQASSYEQYF	TGTGCCAGCAGTCAAGCCTCCTCCTACGAGCAGTACTTC
once	TRBV19	.	TRBJ1-1	CASSIIRGNTEAFF	TGTGCCAGTAGTATTATTAGGGGGAACACTGAAGCTTTCTTT
.	TRBV7-9	TRBD1	TRBJ1-1	CASSTRGRRAEAFF	TGTGCCAGCAGCACCAGGGGGCGTAGGGCTGAAGCTTTCTTT
.	TRBV13	TRBD1	TRBJ1-4	CASSSRTGDEKLFF	TGTGCCAGCAGCTCCAGGACAGGGGATGAAAAACTGTTTTTT
once	TRBV4-2	.	TRBJ2-2	CASSQEPQGGGNTGELFF	TGTGCCAGCAGCCAAGAGCCCCAGGGGGGTGGAAACACCGGGGAGCTGTTTTTT
.	TRBV12-3/TRBV12-4	TRBD1	TRBJ2-7	CASSLSRGEQYF	TGTGCCAGCAGTTTATCCAGGGGGGAGCAGTACTTC
.	TRBV11-2	.	TRBJ2-2	CASSLDGSRTGELFF	TGTGCCAGCAGCTTAGACGGGAGTCGCACCGGGGAGCTGTTTTTT
.	TRBV2	TRBD1	TRBJ1-1	CASKGQGNTEAFF	TGTGCCAGCAAGGGACAGGGGAACACTGAAGCTTTCTTT
.	TRBV3-1/TRBV3-2	TRBD2	TRBJ2-7	CASSQVALGLAPPYF	TGTGCCAGCAGCCAAGTGGCGTTGGGACTAGCGCCCCCGTACTTC
.	TRBV30	TRBD2	TRBJ2-7	CAWSVYNGGRYYEQYF	TGTGCCTGGAGTGTCTATAACGGCGGGAGGTACTACGAGCAGTACTTC
once	TRBV18	TRBD1	TRBJ1-3	CASSPPGSQGARGNTIYF	TGTGCCAGCTCACCCCCCGGGTCACAGGGGGCGCGTGGAAACACCATATATTTT
.	TRBV6-2/TRBV6-3	.	TRBJ1-6	CASSYSRPDSPLHF	TGTGCCAGCAGTTACTCGAGGCCAGATTCACCCCTCCACTTT
.	TRBV3-1/TRBV3-2	TRBD2	TRBJ2-5	CASRSRGASGETQYF	TGTGCCAGCAGGTCGCGGGGGGCCTCGGGGGAGACCCAGTACTTC
.	TRBV6-2/TRBV6-3	.	TRBJ2-7	CASSPLVEQYF	TGTGCCAGCAGCCCTTTAGTCGAGCAGTACTTC
.	TRBV3-1/TRBV3-2	.	TRBJ2-1	CASSQDYYLKSNEQFF	TGTGCCAGCAGCCAAGATTACTACCTCAAAAGCAATGAGCAGTTCTTC
.	TRBV7-9	.	TRBJ2-7	CASVSGPSYEQYF	TGTGCCAGCGTGAGTGGGCCGTCCTACGAGCAGTACTTC
once	TRBV29-1	TRBD2	TRBJ2-1	CSSLAGYNEQFF	TGCAGCTCTCTAGCGGGGTACAATGAGCAGTTCTTC
.	TRBV20-1	.	TRBJ2-1	CSANGVTQFF	TGCAGTGCCAACGGAGTAACGCAGTTCTTC
.	TRBV10-3	.	TRBJ2-5	CAISEAGVGETQYF	TGTGCCATCAGTGAGGCAGGGGTCGGCGAGACCCAGTACTTC
.	TRBV5-1	.	TRBJ1-3	CASSLAAVSSGNTIYF	TGCGCCAGCAGCTTGGCCGCGGTCAGCTCTGGAAACACCATATATTTT
.	TRBV19	TRBD1	TRBJ1-2	CASSIPSGGYGYTF	TGTGCCAGTAGTATTCCGTCAGGGGGCTATGGCTACACCTTC
.	TRBV6-5	.	TRBJ1-2	CASSERGTGYTF	TGTGCCAGCAGCGAGCGGGGTACTGGCTACACCTTC
.	TRBV7-9	.	TRBJ2-1	CASSLGGASYNEQFF	TGTGCCAGCAGCTTAGGCGGGGCCTCCTACAATGAGCAGTTCTTC
.	TRBV6-6	.	TRBJ1-1	CASSPGGLGAFF	TGTGCCAGCAGCCCCGGGGGTCTCGGGGCTTTCTTT
.	TRBV18	.	TRBJ1-1	CASSPPGTMNTEAFF	TGTGCCAGCTCACCACCGGGCACGATGAACACTGAAGCTTTCTTT
.	TRBV25-1	.	TRBJ2-1	CASSELARQFF	TGTGCCAGCAGTGAATTAGCGCGGCAGTTCTTC
large	TRBV6-1	.	TRBJ1-2	CASSEGRSYGYTF	TGTGCCAGCAGTGAGGGCAGGTCTTATGGCTACACCTTC
.	TRBV5-8	.	TRBJ1-2	CASSLERDLGYTF	TGTGCCAGCAGCTTGGAGCGGGACTTGGGCTACACCTTC
.	TRBV10-3	.	TRBJ1-5	CAISPAGDQPQHF	TGTGCCATCAGCCCTGCGGGGGATCAGCCCCAGCATTTT
once	TRBV6-5	.	TRBJ2-2	CASSYNRVNPGELFF	TGTGCCAGCAGTTATAACAGGGTGAACCCCGGGGAGCTGTTTTTT
.	TRBV5-1	TRBD2	TRBJ2-3	CASSLGLAGPRIDTQYF	TGCGCCAGCAGCTTGGGGCTAGCGGGCCCACGGATAGATACGCAGTATTTT
.	TRBV7-7	.	TRBJ2-7	CASSLSDSGIYEQYF	TGTGCTAGCAGCTTATCGGACAGCGGGATCTACGAGCAGTACTTC
.	TRBV6-5	.	TRBJ2-2	CASSVGGGELFF	TGTGCCAGCAGCGTGGGGGGCGGGGAGCTGTTTTTT
.	TRBV7-9	.	TRBJ1-3	CASSRGDAGNTIYF	TGTGCCAGCAGCCGCGGCGATGCTGGAAACACCATATATTTT
.	TRBV4-3	TRBD2	TRBJ2-1	CASSQESGISGGYNEQFF	TGCGCCAGCAGCCAAGAGTCGGGGATTAGCGGGGGGTACAATGAGCAGTTCTTC
.	TRBV10-2	.	TRBJ2-7	CASSEADRSYEQYF	TGCGCCAGCAGTGAGGCGGACAGATCCTACGAGCAGTACTTC
.	TRBV11-2	TRBD1	TRBJ2-3	CASSTRTGSGDTQYF	TGTGCCAGCAGCACCCGGACAGGGTCAGGAGATACGCAGTATTTT
.	TRBV7-7	.	TRBJ2-3	CASSLGGSRTDTQYF	TGTGCTAGCAGCTTAGGAGGGTCGCGCACAGATACGCAGTATTTT
once	TRBV9	TRBD1	TRBJ1-5	CASSAGQGAINQPQHF	TGTGCCAGCAGCGCCGGACAGGGGGCGATAAATCAGCCCCAGCATTTT
.	TRBV14	.	TRBJ1-3	CASSQDWAIGNTIYF	TGTGCCAGCAGCCAAGACTGGGCTATCGGAAACACCATATATTTT
.	TRBV6-6	.	TRBJ2-7	CASSYSVGGYEQYF	TGTGCCAGCAGTTACTCGGTCGGGGGATACGAGCAGTACTTC
.	TRBV11-2	.	TRBJ1-5	CASSLDGGSNQPQHF	TGTGCCAGCAGCTTAGACGGAGGAAGCAATCAGCCCCAGCATTTT
.	TRBV5-1	TRBD2	TRBJ2-5	CASSRSPGLAGGQETQYF	TGCGCCAGCAGCCGCTCCCCGGGACTAGCGGGGGGTCAAGAGACCCAGTACTTC
.	TRBV30	.	TRBJ1-6	CAWSVLRQGSYSPLHF	TGTGCCTGGAGTGTACTTCGCCAGGGCAGTTATTCACCCCTCCACTTT
.	TRBV7-8	TRBD1	TRBJ1-3	CASSARDRVLSGNTIYF	TGTGCCAGCAGCGCCCGGGACAGGGTCTTATCTGGAAACACCATATATTTT
.	TRBV12-5	TRBD1	TRBJ1-1	CASGKDRVTEAFF	TGTGCTAGTGGTAAGGACAGGGTCACTGAAGCTTTCTTT
.	TRBV6-1	TRBD1	TRBJ1-2	CASSEVTGDPFKYGYTF	TGTGCCAGCAGTGAAGTAACAGGGGACCCATTCAAGTATGGCTACACCTTC
.	TRBV5-1	.	TRBJ1-2	CASSPDGPRYGYTF	TGCGCCAGCAGCCCTGATGGGCCTCGGTATGGCTACACCTTC
.	TRBV4-1	.	TRBJ2-2	CASSQVGGPGELFF	TGCGCCAGCAGCCAAGTTGGAGGTCCCGGGGAGCTGTTTTTT
.	TRBV5-6	TRBD2	TRBJ2-3	CASSVGTTTDTQYF	TGTGCCAGCAGCGTCGGGACTACCACAGATACGCAGTATTTT
.	TRBV7-9	.	TRBJ2-1	CASSLLGTGNEQFF	TGTGCCAGCAGCTTATTGGGTACGGGAAATGAGCAGTTCTTC
few	TRBV29-1	TRBD1	TRBJ1-1	CSVGRTGVTEAFF	TGCAGCGTTGGGAGGACAGGGGTTACTGAAGCTTTCTTT
.	TRBV25-1	.	TRBJ1-1	CASGGTGNTEAFF	TGTGCCAGTGGGGGGACGGGGAACACTGAAGCTTTCTTT
.	TRBV5-4	.	TRBJ2-1	CASSPPGVRGANEQFF	TGTGCCAGCAGCCCACCGGGGGTCCGGGGCGCCAATGAGCAGTTCTTC
.	TRBV5-1	.	TRBJ2-3	CASSPTASQSTDTQYF	TGCGCCAGCAGCCCGACTGCTTCCCAATCCACAGATACGCAGTATTTT
.	TRBV5-1	TRBD2	TRBJ2-1	CASSLLVPGASGGTYNEQFF	TGCGCCAGCAGCTTGTTAGTCCCCGGCGCTAGCGGGGGTACATACAATGAGCAGTTCTTC